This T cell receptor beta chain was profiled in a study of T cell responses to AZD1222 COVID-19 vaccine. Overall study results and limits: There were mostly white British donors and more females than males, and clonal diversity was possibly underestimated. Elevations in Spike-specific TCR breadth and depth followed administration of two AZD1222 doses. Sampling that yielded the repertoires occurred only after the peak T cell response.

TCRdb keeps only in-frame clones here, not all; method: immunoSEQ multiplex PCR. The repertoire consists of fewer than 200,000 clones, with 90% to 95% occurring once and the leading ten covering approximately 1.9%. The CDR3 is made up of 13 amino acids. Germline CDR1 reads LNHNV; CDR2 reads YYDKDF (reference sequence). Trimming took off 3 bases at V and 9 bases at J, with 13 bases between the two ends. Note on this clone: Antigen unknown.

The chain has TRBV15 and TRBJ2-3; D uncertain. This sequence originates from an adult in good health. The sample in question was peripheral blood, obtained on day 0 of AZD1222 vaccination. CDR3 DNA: TGTGCCACCAGCAGCCTATCCAGGCTAACGCAGTATTTT. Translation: CATSSLSRLTQYF.